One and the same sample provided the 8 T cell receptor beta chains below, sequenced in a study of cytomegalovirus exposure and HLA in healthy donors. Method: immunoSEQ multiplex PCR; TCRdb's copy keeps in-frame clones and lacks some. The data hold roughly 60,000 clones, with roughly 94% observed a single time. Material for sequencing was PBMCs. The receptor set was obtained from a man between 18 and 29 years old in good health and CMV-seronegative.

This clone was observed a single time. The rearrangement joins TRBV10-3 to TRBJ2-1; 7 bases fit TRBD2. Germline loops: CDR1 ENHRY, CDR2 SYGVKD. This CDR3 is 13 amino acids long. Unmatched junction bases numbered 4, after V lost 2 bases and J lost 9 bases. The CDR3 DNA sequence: TGTGCCATCAGTGAGATAGCTAGCGGTGAGCAGTTCTTC. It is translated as CAISEIASGEQFF.

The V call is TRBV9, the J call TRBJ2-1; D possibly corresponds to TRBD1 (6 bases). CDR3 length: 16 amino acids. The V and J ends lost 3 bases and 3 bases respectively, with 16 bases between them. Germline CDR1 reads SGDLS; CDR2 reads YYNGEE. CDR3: CASSATDRPLYNEQFF. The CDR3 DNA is TGTGCCAGCAGCGCCACTGACAGGCCACTCTACAATGAGCAGTTCTTC.

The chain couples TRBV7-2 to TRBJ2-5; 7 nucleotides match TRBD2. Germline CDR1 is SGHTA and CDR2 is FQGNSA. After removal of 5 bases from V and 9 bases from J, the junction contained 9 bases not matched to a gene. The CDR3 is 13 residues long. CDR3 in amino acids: CASSRDYVASQYF. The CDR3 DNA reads TGTGCCAGCAGCAGGGACTATGTCGCGTCCCAGTACTTC.

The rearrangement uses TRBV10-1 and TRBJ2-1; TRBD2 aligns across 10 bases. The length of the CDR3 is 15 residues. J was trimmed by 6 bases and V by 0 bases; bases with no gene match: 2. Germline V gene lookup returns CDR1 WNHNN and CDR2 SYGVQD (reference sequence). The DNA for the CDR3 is TGCGCCAGCAGTGAGTCGCTAGCGGGAGTCAATGAGCAGTTCTTC. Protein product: CASSESLAGVNEQFF.

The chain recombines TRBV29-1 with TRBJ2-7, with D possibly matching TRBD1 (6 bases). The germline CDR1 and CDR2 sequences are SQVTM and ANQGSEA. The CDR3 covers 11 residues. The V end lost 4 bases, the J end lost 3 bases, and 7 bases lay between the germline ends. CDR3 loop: CSVVDSYEQYF. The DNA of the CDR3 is TGCAGCGTTGTGGACAGCTACGAGCAGTACTTC.

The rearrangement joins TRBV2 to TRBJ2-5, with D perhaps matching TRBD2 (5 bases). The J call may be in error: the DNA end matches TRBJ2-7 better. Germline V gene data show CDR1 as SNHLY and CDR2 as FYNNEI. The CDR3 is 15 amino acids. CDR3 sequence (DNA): TGTGCCAGCAGTCTCGGGATTCCTTTGTTCCACGAGCAGTACTTC. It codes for CASSLGIPLFHEQYF.

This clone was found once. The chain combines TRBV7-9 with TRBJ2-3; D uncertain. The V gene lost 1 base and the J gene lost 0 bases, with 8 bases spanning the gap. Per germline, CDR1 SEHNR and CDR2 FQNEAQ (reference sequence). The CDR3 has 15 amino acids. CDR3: CASSLVAQSTDTQYF. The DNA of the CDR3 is TGTGCCAGCAGCTTAGTCGCACAGAGCACAGATACGCAGTATTTT. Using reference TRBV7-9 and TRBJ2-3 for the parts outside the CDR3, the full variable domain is DTGVSQNPRHKITKRGQNVTFRCDPISEHNRLYWYRQTLGQGPEFLTYFQNEAQLEKSRLLSDRFSAERPKGSFSTLEIQRTEQGDSAMYLCASSLVAQSTDTQYFGPGTRLTVL.

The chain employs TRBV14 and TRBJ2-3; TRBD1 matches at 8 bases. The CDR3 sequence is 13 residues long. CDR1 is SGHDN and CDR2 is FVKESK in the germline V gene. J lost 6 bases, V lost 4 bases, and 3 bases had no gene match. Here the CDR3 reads CASSPRTGDTQYF. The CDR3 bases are TGTGCCAGCAGCCCTAGGACAGGGGATACGCAGTATTTT.